Below, 7 T cell receptor beta chains from the same sample are listed, as sequenced in a study of identical twins. TCRdb re-called the 5' RACE reads through MiXCR, storing one row per CDR3 protein. Among 200,000 or so distinct CDR3 sequences listed, 6.5% to 8.5% were seen once. The sample also formed part of further work on yellow fever vaccine responses in identical twins.

Material for sequencing was memory (CD45RO+) T cells sorted from blood. The receptors were gathered from a young woman in good health.

This clonotype was seen a handful of times. V is TRBV19 and J is TRBJ2-7, with TRBD2 matching 9 bases. This CDR3 is built from 11 residues. Germline CDR1 LNHDA, CDR2 SQIVND (reference sequence). CDR3 nucleotide sequence: TGTGCTTGCGGGAGGGGGTACGAGCAGTACTTC. This gives the protein CACGRGYEQYF.

This clonotype was detected a few times. The genes are TRBV7-9 and TRBJ2-3, with 10 bases matching TRBD2. The CDR3 is made up of 16 amino acids. V was pared by 4 bases and J by 2 bases, with 6 bases of the junction left unmatched. Germline V gives CDR1 SEHNR, CDR2 FQNEAQ (reference sequence). The CDR3 coding sequence is TGTGCCAGCAGCTCAAATCTAGCGGGGGACACAGATACGCAGTATTTT. Its translation: CASSSNLAGDTDTQYF. The whole variable domain, remainder taken from reference TRBV7-9 and TRBJ2-3, is DTGVSQNPRHKITKRGQNVTFRCDPISEHNRLYWYRQTLGQGPEFLTYFQNEAQLEKSRLLSDRFSAERPKGSFSTLEIQRTEQGDSAMYLCASSSNLAGDTDTQYFGPGTRLTVL.

A few counts support this clonotype. The V call is TRBV11-2, the J call TRBJ1-1, with D perhaps TRBD1 (5 bases). The CDR3 contains 11 residues. CDR1 is SGHAT and CDR2 is FQNNGV in the germline V gene. The germline V and J ends were trimmed by 5 bases and 11 bases, with 12 bases remaining between them. CDR3 in amino acids: CASSHGTAAFF. The CDR3 nucleotides read TGTGCCAGCAGCCACGGGACCGCCGCTTTCTTT.

This clonotype was seen at least ten times. This chain uses TRBV12-3 or TRBV12-4 with TRBJ1-1, with D unclear. Trimming took off 4 bases at V and 4 bases at J, with 4 bases between the two ends. This CDR3 is 11 amino acids long. The CDR3 DNA sequence: TGTGCCAGCAGTTCCCTCACTGAAGCTTTCTTT. This translates into CASSSLTEAFF.

The table lists this clonotype with many counts. This rearrangement joins TRBV28 to TRBJ2-5; no clear D. The ends were cut back, 6 bases at V and 9 bases at J, with 11 bases in the middle. This CDR3 comprises 11 residues. The V gene's germline CDR1 is MDHEN and CDR2 SYDVKM. The CDR3 DNA sequence: TGTGCCAGCAGGTCGATGGAGTCCCAGTACTTC. Its protein product is CASRSMESQYF.

This clonotype has at least ten counts. The chain recombines TRBV6-1 with TRBJ2-2; D unclear. V was shortened by 7 bases and J by 1 base, with 13 bases between the two germline ends. Germline V CDR1 and CDR2: MNHNS, SASEGT. The CDR3 consists of 15 residues. CDR3 in amino acids: CASTLRGVNTGELFF. CDR3 in DNA: TGTGCCAGCACCCTACGTGGGGTGAACACCGGGGAGCTGTTTTTT.

This clonotype was seen repeatedly, ten times or more. The V call is TRBV7-9, the J call TRBJ2-1; 9 positions match TRBD2. The CDR3 has 14 amino acids. Unmatched junction bases numbered 6, after V lost 6 bases and J lost 6 bases. Germline V gene lookup returns CDR1 SEHNR and CDR2 FQNEAQ (reference sequence). Written as DNA, the CDR3 is TGTGCCAGCAGTCTAAGCGGGGGGCTCAATGAGCAGTTCTTC. Translation gives CASSLSGGLNEQFF.